This T cell receptor beta chain originates from a study of blood T cells in healthy people across ages. Notes on the study in general: Long-lived donors had more naive CD4+ cells and higher diversity than aged donors.

Comments on this clonotype: What it binds is not known. This clone may be a read error of a much larger clone one base away.

A second roughly 6 to 12 cycle PCR used barcoded and J-beta primers. TCRdb used MiXCR to reprocess the 5' RACE reads, holding one entry per CDR3 protein. This table has some 930,000 distinct CDR3 sequences, 25% to 30% appearing once. The sample, about 9.2 milliliters of peripheral blood, was drawn from each donor. A minimum of 6 micrograms of total RNA was extracted per sample. Germline V gene sequence: CDR1 MNHNY, CDR2 SVGAGI (reference sequence). This CDR3 has 12 residues. The same data also went into a second study, on T cells of mothers and their children. This second report adds: Related mother and child pairs showed slightly greater overlap (not significant) than unrelated pairs did.

This clonotype originated in a woman aged 40 to 55 in good health. V and J are TRBV6-6 and TRBJ2-1; D gene ambiguous. Sequenced: blood. Here the CDR3 reads CVSSYSSLEQFF. The CDR3 DNA reads TGTGTCAGCAGTTACTCGAGTCTCGAGCAGTTCTTC.